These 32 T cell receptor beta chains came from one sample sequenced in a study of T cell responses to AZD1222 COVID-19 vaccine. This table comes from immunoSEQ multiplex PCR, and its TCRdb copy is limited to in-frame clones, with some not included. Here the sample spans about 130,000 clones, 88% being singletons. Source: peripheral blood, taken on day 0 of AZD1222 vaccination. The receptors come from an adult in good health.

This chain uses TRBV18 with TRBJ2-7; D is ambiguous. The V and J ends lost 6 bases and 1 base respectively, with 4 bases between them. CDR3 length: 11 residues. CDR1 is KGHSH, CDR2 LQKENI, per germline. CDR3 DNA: TGTGCCAGCTCTGTATCCTACGAGCAGTACTTC. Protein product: CASSVSYEQYF.

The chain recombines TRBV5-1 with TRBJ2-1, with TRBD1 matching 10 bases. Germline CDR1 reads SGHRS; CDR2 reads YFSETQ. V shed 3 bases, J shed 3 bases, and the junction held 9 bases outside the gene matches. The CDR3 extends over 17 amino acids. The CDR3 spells CASSSSAGQGDYNEQFF. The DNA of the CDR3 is TGCGCCAGCAGCTCGTCGGCCGGACAGGGGGACTACAATGAGCAGTTCTTC.

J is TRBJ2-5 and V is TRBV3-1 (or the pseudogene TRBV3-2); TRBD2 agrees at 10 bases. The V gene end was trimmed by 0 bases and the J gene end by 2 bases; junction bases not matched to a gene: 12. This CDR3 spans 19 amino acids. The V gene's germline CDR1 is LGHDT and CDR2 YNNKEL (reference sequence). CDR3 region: CASSQDLWSLAGRQETQYF. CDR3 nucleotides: TGTGCCAGCAGCCAAGATCTATGGTCACTAGCGGGGAGACAAGAGACCCAGTACTTC.

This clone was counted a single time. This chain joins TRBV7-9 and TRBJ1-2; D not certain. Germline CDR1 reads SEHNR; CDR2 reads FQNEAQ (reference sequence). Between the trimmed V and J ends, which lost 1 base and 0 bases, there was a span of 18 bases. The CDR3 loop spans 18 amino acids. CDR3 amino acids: CASSLGLQRSLANYGYTF. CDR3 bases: TGTGCCAGCAGCTTAGGGTTGCAAAGAAGTTTAGCTAACTATGGCTACACCTTC.

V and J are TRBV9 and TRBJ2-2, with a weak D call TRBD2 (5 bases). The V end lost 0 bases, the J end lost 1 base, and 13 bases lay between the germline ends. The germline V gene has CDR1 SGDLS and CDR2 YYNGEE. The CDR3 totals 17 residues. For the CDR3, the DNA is TGTGCCAGCAGCGTAGTGGCCTTAGGGAGGAACACCGGGGAGCTGTTTTTT. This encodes CASSVVALGRNTGELFF.

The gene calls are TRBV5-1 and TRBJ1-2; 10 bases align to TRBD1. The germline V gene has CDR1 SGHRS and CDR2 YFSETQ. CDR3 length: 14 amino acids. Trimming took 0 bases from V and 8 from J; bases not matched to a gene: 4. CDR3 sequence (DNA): TGCGCCAGCAGCTTGGGACAGGGGGCAGGAGGCTACACCTTC. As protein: CASSLGQGAGGYTF.

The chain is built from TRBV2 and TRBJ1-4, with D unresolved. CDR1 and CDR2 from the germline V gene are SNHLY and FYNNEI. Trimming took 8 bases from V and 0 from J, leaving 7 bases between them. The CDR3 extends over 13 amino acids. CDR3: CASGGTTNEKLFF. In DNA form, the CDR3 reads TGTGCCAGCGGTGGGACAACTAATGAAAAACTGTTTTTT. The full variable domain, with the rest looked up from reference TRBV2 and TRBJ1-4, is EPEVTQTPSHQVTQMGQEVILRCVPISNHLYFYWYRQILGQKVEFLVSFYNNEISEKSEIFDDQFSVERPDGSNFTLKIRSTKLEDSAMYFCASGGTTNEKLFFGSGTQLSVL.

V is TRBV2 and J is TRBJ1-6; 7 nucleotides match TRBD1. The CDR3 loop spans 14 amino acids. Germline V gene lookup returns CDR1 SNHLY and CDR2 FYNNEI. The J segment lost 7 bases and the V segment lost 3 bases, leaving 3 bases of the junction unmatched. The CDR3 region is CASSDGTANSPLHF. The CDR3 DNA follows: TGTGCCAGCAGTGACGGGACAGCCAATTCACCCCTCCACTTT.

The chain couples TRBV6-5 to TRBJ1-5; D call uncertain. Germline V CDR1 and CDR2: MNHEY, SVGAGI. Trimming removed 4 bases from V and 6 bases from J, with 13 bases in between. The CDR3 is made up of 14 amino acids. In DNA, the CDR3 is TGTGCCAGCAGTTGGGATATTGGTGCTCAGCCCCAGCATTTT. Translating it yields CASSWDIGAQPQHF.

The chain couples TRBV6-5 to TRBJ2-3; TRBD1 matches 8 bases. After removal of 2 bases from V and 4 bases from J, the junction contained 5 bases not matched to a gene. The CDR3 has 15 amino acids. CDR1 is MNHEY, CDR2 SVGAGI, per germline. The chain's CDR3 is CASSYQAGGADTQYF. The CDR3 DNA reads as TGTGCCAGCAGTTACCAGGCAGGGGGCGCAGATACGCAGTATTTT.

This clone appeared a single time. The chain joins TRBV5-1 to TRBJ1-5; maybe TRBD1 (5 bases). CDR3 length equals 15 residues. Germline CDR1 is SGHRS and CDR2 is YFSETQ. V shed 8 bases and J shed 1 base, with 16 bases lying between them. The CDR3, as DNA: TGCGCCAGTACTTACGACGGGGGAAGCAATCAGCCCCAGCATTTT. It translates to CASTYDGGSNQPQHF.

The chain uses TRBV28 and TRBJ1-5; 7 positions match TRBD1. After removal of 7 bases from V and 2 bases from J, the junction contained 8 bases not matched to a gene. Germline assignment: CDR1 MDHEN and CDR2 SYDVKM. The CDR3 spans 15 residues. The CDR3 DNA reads TGTGCCAGCATTGCTAGGGGGCTCGGCAATCAGCCCCAGCATTTT. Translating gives CASIARGLGNQPQHF.

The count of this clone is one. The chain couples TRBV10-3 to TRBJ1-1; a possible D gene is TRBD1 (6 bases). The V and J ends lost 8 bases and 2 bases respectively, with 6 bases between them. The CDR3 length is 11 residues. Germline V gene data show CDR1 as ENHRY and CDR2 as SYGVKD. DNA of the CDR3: TGTGCCATCGGGGGCAACACTGAAGCTTTCTTT. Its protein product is CAIGGNTEAFF.

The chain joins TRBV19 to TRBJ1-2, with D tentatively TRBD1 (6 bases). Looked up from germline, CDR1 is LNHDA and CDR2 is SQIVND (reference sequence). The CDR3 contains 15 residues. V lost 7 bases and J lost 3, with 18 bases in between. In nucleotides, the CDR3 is TGTGCCAGTACCAAATCGACAGGCTTGGACTATGGCTACACCTTC. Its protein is CASTKSTGLDYGYTF.

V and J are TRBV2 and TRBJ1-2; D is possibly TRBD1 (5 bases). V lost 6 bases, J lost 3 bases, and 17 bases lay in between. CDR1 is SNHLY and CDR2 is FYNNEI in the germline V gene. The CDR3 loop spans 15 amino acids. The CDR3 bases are TGTGCCAGCAGGGACGGGACGGGAGGTGACTATGGCTACACCTTC. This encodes CASRDGTGGDYGYTF.

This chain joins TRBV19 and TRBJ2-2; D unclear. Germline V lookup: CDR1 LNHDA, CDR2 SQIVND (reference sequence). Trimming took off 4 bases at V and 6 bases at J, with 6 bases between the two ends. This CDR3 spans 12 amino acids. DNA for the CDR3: TGTGCCAGTAGTAGACAAGCCGGGGAGCTGTTTTTT. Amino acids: CASSRQAGELFF.

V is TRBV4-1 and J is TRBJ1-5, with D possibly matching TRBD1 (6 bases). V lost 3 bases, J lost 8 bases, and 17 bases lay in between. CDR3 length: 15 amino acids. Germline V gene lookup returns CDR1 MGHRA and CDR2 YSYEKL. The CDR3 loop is CASSQLAGAWEPQHF. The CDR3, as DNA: TGCGCCAGCAGCCAGCTGGCGGGGGCTTGGGAGCCCCAGCATTTT.

The CDR3 loop is CASSLQQGAKSYEQYF. CDR3 nucleotide sequence: TGTGCCAGCAGTTTACAGCAGGGGGCTAAGTCCTACGAGCAGTACTTC. This chain joins TRBV28 and TRBJ2-7, with 8 bases identical to TRBD1. The CDR3 spans 16 residues. CDR1 and CDR2 from the germline V gene are MDHEN and SYDVKM. V was pared by 2 bases and J by 1 base, with 7 bases of the junction left unmatched.

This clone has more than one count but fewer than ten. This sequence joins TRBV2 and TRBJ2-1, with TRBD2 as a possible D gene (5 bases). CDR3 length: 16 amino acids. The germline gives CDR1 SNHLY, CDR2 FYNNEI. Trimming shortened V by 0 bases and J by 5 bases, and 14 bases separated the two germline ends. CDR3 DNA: TGTGCCAGCAGTGAAGCTTTCGGAGGATCCCACAATGAGCAGTTCTTC. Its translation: CASSEAFGGSHNEQFF.

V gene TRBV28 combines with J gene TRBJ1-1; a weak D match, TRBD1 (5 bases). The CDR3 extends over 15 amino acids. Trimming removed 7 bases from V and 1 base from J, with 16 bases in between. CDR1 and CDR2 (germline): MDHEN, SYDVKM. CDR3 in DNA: TGTGCCAGCACCCGGGACTCTGGTTGGAACACTGAAGCTTTCTTT. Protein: CASTRDSGWNTEAFF.

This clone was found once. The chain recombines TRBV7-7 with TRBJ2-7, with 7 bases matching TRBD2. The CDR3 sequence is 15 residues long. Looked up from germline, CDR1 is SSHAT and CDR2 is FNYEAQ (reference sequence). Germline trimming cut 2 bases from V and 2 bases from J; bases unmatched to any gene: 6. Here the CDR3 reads CASSLRSSGAYEQYF. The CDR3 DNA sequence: TGTGCCAGCAGCTTACGGTCTAGCGGCGCCTACGAGCAGTACTTC.

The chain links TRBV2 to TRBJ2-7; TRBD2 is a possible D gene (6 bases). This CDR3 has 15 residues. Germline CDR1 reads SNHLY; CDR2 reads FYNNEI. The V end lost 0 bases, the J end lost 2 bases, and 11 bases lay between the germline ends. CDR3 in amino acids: CASSEASGAPYEQYF. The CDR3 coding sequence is TGTGCCAGCAGTGAAGCGTCGGGAGCACCCTACGAGCAGTACTTC.

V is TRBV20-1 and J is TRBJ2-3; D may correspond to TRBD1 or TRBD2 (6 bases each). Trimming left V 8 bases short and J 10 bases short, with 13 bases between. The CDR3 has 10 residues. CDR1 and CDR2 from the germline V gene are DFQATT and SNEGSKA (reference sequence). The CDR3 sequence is CSTRGDAQYF. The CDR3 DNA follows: TGCAGTACGAGGGGGGATGCGCAGTATTTT.

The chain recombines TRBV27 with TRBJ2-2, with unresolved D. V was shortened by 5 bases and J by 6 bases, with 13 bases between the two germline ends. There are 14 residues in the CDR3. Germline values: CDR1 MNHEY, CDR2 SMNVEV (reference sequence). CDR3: CASSVRRPPGELFF. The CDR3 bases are TGTGCCAGCAGTGTACGACGGCCGCCCGGGGAGCTGTTTTTT.

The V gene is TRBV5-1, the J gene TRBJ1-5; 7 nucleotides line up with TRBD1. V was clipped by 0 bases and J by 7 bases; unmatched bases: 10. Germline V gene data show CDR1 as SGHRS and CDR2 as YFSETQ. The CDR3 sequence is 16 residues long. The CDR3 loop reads CASSLVPGGSGQPQHF. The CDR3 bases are TGCGCCAGCAGCTTGGTACCAGGGGGATCAGGACAGCCCCAGCATTTT.

The CDR3 protein is CASSSGRSTYEQYF. CDR3 sequence (DNA): TGTGCCAGTAGTAGCGGACGGAGTACCTACGAGCAGTACTTC. V gene TRBV19 combines with J gene TRBJ2-7; D gene uncertain. Germline-derived CDR1 and CDR2 are LNHDA and SQIVND (reference sequence). The germline V and J ends were trimmed by 4 bases and 2 bases, with 12 bases remaining between them. The CDR3 is 14 amino acids. The full variable domain, completed using reference TRBV19 and TRBJ2-7, is DGGITQSPKYLFRKEGQNVTLSCEQNLNHDAMYWYRQDPGQGLRLIYYSQIVNDFQKGDIAEGYSVSREKKESFPLTVTSAQKNPTAFYLCASSSGRSTYEQYFGPGTRLTVT.

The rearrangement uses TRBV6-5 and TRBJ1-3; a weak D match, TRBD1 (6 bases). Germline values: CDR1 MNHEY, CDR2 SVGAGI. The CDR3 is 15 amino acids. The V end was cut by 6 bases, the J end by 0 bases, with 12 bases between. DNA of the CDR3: TGTGCCAGCAGCGCACGGGGGGCCTCTGGAAACACCATATATTTT. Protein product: CASSARGASGNTIYF.

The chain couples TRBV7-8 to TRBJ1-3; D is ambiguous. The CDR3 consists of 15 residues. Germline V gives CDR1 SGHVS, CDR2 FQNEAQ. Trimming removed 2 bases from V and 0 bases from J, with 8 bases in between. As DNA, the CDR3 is TGTGCCAGCAGCTTATATACCGGCTCTGGAAACACCATATATTTT. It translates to CASSLYTGSGNTIYF.

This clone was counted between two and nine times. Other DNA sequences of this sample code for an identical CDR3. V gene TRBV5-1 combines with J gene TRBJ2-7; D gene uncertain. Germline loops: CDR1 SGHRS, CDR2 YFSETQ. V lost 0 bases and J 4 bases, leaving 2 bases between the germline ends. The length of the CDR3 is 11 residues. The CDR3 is CASSLGYEQYF. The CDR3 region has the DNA TGCGCCAGCAGCTTGGGTTACGAGCAGTACTTC. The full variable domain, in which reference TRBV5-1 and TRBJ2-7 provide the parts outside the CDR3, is KAGVTQTPRYLIKTRGQQVTLSCSPISGHRSVSWYQQTPGQGLQFLFEYFSETQRNKGNFPGRFSGRQFSNSRSEMNVSTLELGDSALYLCASSLGYEQYFGPGTRLTVT.

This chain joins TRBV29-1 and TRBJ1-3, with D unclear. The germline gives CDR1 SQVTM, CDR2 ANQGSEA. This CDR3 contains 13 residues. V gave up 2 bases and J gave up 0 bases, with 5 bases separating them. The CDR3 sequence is CSVEQSSGNTIYF. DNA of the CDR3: TGCAGCGTTGAACAGAGCTCTGGAAACACCATATATTTT.

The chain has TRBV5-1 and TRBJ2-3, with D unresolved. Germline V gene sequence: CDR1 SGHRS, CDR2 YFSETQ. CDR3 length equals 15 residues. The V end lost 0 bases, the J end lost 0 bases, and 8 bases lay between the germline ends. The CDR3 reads CASSLAPVSTDTQYF. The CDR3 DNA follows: TGCGCCAGCAGCTTGGCCCCAGTTAGCACAGATACGCAGTATTTT.

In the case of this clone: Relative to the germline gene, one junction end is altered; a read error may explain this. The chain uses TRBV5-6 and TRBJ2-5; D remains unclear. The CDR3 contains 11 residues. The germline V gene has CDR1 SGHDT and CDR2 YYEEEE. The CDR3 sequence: CANSLAETQYF. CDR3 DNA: TGTGCCAACAGCTTGGCCGAGACCCAGTACTTC.